The source of this T cell receptor (beta chain) is a study of molecular identifiers for immune sequencing clone quantification. The study, taken as a whole, reports: Highly expanded clones may be undercounted when identical TCR molecules share barcodes.

Bulk TCR library preparation followed previously described methods with listed TCR primers. TCRdb redid the calling of the PCR reads with MiXCR, one entry per CDR3 protein. The table includes hundreds of thousands of distinct CDR3 sequences, about 25% detected once. Concerning this clonotype itself: The antigen is undetermined.

CD8+CD4-CCR7+CD45RA+ cells were sorted as naive CD8 T cells. The origin of this receptor is a human donor in good health. Some libraries in this study had Jurkat cell RNA spiked in. The sequencing input was naive CD8+ T cells from blood, with Jurkat cell RNA spiked in. The subset here: FACS-sorted CD8+CD4-CCR7+CD45RA+ naive T cells.

The CDR3 spells CASSYSDRVGETQYF. CDR3 DNA: TGTGCCAGCAGTTACTCGGACAGGGTTGGAGAGACCCAGTACTTC. This sequence joins TRBV6-5 and TRBJ2-5; TRBD1 matches 8 bases. The CDR3 consists of 15 residues. V dropped 0 bases and J dropped 4; count of bases not matched to a gene: 4. CDR1 and CDR2 (germline): MNHEY, SVGAGI.